Below are 11 T cell receptor beta chains sequenced from a single sample in a study of cytomegalovirus exposure and HLA in healthy donors. PCR was performed using 60 Vbeta and 13 Jbeta primers. Method: immunoSEQ multiplex PCR; TCRdb's copy keeps in-frame clones and lacks some. The data contain approximately 110,000 clones, roughly 15% of them singletons. Sequenced material: PBMCs. These receptors all stem from a woman between 18 and 30 years old in good health and CMV-seronegative.

This clone appeared a few times. The chain combines TRBV30 with TRBJ1-1; TRBD1 aligns across 7 bases. V trimming: 5 bases; J trimming: 5 bases; junction bases outside the gene matches: 2. The CDR3 contains 11 residues. Germline V gene sequence: CDR1 GTSNPN, CDR2 SVGIG (reference sequence). The CDR3 sequence: CAWWDRTEAFF. In DNA form, the CDR3 reads TGTGCCTGGTGGGACAGAACTGAAGCTTTCTTT.

This chain joins TRBV5-6 and TRBJ1-1; D might be TRBD1 (6 bases). CDR3 length: 13 amino acids. Germline V gene data show CDR1 as SGHDT and CDR2 as YYEEEE. V was trimmed by 4 bases and J by 0 bases, leaving 7 bases between them. This CDR3 reads CASSGGMNTEAFF. In nucleotides, the CDR3 is TGTGCCAGCAGCGGGGGCATGAACACTGAAGCTTTCTTT.

The chain recombines TRBV10-3 with TRBJ1-1, with D tentatively TRBD1 (6 bases). The CDR3 loop spans 14 amino acids. Germline V CDR1 and CDR2: ENHRY, SYGVKD. Deletions cut 3 bases from V and 0 bases from J, with 8 bases between. CDR3 loop: CAISDRTVNTEAFF. The CDR3 nucleotides read TGTGCCATCAGTGACCGGACAGTGAACACTGAAGCTTTCTTT.

The chain employs TRBV28 and TRBJ1-2, with D tentatively TRBD1 (5 bases). Trimming took off 11 bases at V and 8 bases at J, with 18 bases between the two ends. The V gene's germline CDR1 is MDHEN and CDR2 SYDVKM. The CDR3 spans 12 residues. The CDR3 reads CAGGVGARGYTF. CDR3 nucleotides: TGTGCCGGCGGAGTAGGGGCGCGCGGCTACACCTTC.

The V and J genes are TRBV7-3 and TRBJ2-2; maybe TRBD1 (6 bases). CDR3 size: 15 residues. V lost 0 bases and J lost 5, with 10 bases in between. Per germline, CDR1 SGHTA and CDR2 FQGTGA. CDR3 loop: CASSLTQGNTGELFF. The CDR3 bases are TGTGCCAGCAGCTTAACACAGGGAAATACCGGGGAGCTGTTTTTT.

In its sample, this clone was seen a few times. This chain connects TRBV5-4 to TRBJ1-2, with D unclear. CDR1 is SGHNT, CDR2 YYREEE, per germline (reference sequence). Trimming stripped 4 bases from V and 4 bases from J, with 14 bases between. The CDR3 sequence is 14 residues long. CDR3 residues: CASSPGWETYGYTF. DNA for the CDR3: TGTGCCAGCAGCCCGGGGTGGGAGACCTATGGCTACACCTTC.

This chain joins TRBV6-5 and TRBJ1-2; 9 bases fit TRBD1. The J segment lost 6 bases and the V segment lost 6 bases, leaving 5 bases of the junction unmatched. Germline-derived CDR1 and CDR2 are MNHEY and SVGAGI. The CDR3 consists of 13 residues. CDR3: CASSITGGDGYTF. The CDR3 bases are TGTGCCAGCAGCATTACAGGGGGCGATGGCTACACCTTC.

V is TRBV6-6 and J is TRBJ2-7, with 7 bases matching TRBD1. Per the germline V gene, CDR1 is MNHNY and CDR2 is SVGAGI (reference sequence). The CDR3 runs 12 residues. The ends lost 6 bases at V and 4 bases at J; junction bases unmatched: 3. The CDR3 DNA is TGTGCCAGCAGAGACAGGGAGTACGAGCAGTACTTC. It specifies CASRDREYEQYF.

The sample holds a few counts of this clone. The genes are TRBV15 and TRBJ1-5, with a possible D match to TRBD1 (5 bases). The germline V and J ends were trimmed by 0 bases and 6 bases, with 6 bases remaining between them. CDR1 is LNHNV and CDR2 is YYDKDF in the germline V gene (reference sequence). The CDR3 has 13 amino acids. The CDR3, as DNA: TGTGCCACCAGCAGAGACAGGGCTCAGCCCCAGCATTTT. Translating gives CATSRDRAQPQHF.

The V gene is TRBV30, the J gene TRBJ1-1; 7 nucleotides match TRBD1. Germline V gene sequence: CDR1 GTSNPN, CDR2 SVGIG (reference sequence). This CDR3 spans 13 amino acids. J gave up 5 bases and V 2 bases, and 5 bases lay outside the gene matches. DNA for the CDR3: TGTGCCTGGAGTCAGGGGGAGGTTACTGAAGCTTTCTTT. Its protein is CAWSQGEVTEAFF.

The chain employs TRBV7-3 and TRBJ2-7; possible D gene TRBD2, 5 bases. Germline V lookup: CDR1 SGHTA, CDR2 FQGTGA. V lost 4 bases and J 3 bases, leaving 16 bases between the germline ends. The CDR3 loop spans 15 amino acids. The chain's CDR3 is CASSSGSGKDYEQYF. DNA of the CDR3: TGTGCCAGCAGCTCCGGAAGCGGAAAAGACTACGAGCAGTACTTC.